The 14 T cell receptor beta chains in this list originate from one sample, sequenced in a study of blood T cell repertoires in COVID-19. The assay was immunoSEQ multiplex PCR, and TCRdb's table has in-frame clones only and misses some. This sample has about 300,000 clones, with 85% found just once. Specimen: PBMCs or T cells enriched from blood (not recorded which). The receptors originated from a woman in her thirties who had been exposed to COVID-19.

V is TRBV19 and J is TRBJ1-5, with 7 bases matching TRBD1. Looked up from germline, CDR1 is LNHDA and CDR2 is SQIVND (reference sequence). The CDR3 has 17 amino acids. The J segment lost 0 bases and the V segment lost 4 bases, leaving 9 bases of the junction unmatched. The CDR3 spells CASSTNRGVYSNQPQHF. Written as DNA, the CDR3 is TGTGCCAGTAGTACCAACAGGGGCGTCTATAGCAATCAGCCCCAGCATTTT.

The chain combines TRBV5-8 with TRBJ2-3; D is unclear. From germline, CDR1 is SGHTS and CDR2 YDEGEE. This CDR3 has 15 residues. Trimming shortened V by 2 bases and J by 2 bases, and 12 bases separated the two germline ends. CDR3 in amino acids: CASSFKIANTDTQYF. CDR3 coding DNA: TGTGCCAGCAGCTTTAAAATAGCTAACACAGATACGCAGTATTTT.

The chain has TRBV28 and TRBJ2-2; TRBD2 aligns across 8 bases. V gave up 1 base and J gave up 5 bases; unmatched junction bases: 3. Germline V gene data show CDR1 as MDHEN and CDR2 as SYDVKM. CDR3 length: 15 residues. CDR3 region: CASSLYGGATGELFF. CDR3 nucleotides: TGTGCCAGCAGTTTATACGGGGGGGCGACCGGGGAGCTGTTTTTT.

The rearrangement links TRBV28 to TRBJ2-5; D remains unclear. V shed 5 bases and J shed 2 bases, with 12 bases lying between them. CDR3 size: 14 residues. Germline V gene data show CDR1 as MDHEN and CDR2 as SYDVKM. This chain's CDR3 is CASSLMGRQETQYF. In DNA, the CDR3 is TGTGCCAGCAGTCTAATGGGCAGACAAGAGACCCAGTACTTC.

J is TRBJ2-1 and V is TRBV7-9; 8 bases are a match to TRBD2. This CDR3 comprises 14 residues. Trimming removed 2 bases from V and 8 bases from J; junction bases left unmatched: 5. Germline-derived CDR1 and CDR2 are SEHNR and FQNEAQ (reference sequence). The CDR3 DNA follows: TGTGCCAGCAGCTTAAGGACGGGGGGGTATGAGCAGTTCTTC. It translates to CASSLRTGGYEQFF.

The CDR3 reads CASSPKWEGYYGYTF. DNA of the CDR3: TGCGCCAGCAGCCCGAAATGGGAGGGTTACTATGGCTACACCTTC. The chain joins TRBV4-1 to TRBJ1-2; D gene ambiguous. Trimming pared 4 bases from V and 3 bases from J, leaving 15 bases between. Germline lookup yields CDR1 MGHRA and CDR2 YSYEKL. The CDR3 length is 15 residues.

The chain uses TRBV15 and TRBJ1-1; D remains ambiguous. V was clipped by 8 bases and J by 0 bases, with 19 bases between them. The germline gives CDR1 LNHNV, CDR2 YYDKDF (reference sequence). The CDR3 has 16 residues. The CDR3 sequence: CATEGVGLYMNTEAFF. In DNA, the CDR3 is TGTGCCACCGAGGGAGTAGGACTGTACATGAACACTGAAGCTTTCTTT.

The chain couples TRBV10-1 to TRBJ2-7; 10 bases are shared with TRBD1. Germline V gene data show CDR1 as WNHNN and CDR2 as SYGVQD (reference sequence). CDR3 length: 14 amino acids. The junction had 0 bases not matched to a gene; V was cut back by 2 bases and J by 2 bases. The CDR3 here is CASSEGQGAYEQYF. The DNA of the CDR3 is TGCGCCAGCAGTGAGGGACAGGGGGCCTACGAGCAGTACTTC.

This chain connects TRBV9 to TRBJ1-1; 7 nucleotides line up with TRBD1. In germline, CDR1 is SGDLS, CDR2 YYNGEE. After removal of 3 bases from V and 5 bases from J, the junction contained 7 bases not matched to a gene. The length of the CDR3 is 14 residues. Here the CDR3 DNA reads TGTGCCAGCAGCGGTCTGACAGGGAGGACTGAAGCTTTCTTT. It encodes CASSGLTGRTEAFF.

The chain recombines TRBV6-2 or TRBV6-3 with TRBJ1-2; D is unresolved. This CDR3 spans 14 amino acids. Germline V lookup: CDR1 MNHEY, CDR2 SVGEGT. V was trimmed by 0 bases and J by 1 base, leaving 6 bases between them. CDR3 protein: CASSYSRVNYGYTF. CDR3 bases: TGTGCCAGCAGTTACTCGAGGGTTAACTATGGCTACACCTTC.

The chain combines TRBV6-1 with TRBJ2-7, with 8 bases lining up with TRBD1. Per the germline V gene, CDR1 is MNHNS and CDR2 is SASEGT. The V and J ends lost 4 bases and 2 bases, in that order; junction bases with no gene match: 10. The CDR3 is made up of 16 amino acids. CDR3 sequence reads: CASSANRDRTTYEQYF. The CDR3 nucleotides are TGTGCCAGCAGTGCCAACCGGGACAGGACCACCTACGAGCAGTACTTC.

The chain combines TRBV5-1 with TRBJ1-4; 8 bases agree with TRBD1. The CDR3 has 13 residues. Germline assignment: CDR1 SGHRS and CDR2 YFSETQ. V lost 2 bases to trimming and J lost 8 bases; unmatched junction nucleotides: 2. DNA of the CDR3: TGCGCCAGCAGCTTTACAGGGGGAGAAAAACTGTTTTTT. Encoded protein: CASSFTGGEKLFF.

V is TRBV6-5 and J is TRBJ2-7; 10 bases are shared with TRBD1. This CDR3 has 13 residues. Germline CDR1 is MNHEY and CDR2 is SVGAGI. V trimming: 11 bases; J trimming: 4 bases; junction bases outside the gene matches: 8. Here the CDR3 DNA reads TGTGCCTCTTATCGGGGACAGGGGTACGAGCAGTACTTC. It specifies CASYRGQGYEQYF.

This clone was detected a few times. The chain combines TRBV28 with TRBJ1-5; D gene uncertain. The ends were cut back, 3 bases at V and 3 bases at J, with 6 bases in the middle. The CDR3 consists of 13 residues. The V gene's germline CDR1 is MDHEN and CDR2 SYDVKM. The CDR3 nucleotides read TGTGCCAGCAGTTTCGGGGTCAATCAGCCCCAGCATTTT. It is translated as CASSFGVNQPQHF.